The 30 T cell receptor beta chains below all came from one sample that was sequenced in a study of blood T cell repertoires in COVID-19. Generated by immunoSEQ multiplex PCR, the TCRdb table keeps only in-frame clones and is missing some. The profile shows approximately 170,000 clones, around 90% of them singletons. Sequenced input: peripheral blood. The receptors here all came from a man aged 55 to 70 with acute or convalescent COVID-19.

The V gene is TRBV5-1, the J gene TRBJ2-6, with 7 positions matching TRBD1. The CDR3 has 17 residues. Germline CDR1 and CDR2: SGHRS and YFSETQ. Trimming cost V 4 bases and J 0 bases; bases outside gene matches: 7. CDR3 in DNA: TGCGCCAGCAGCGCCGGGACAGACAGCTCTGGGGCCAACGTCCTGACTTTC. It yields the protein CASSAGTDSSGANVLTF.

The CDR3 spells CASSKAAPDQPQHF. As DNA, the CDR3 is TGTGCCAGCAGCAAAGCGGCCCCTGATCAGCCCCAGCATTTT. V gene TRBV21-1 combines with J gene TRBJ1-5; TRBD1 reflects the table's D call only, with no check against the DNA. TRBV21-1 constitutes a pseudogene. This CDR3 comprises 14 residues.

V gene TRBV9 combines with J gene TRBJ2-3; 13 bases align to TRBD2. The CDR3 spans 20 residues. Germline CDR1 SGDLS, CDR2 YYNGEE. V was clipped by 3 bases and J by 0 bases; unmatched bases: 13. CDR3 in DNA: TGTGCCAGCAGCGCCACTAGCGGGAGGGTCCGCAATTCTAGCACAGATACGCAGTATTTT. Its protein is CASSATSGRVRNSSTDTQYF.

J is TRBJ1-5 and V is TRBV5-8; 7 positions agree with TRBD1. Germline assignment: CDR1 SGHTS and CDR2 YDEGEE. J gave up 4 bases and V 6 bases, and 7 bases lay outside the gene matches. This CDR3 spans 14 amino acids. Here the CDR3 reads CASNSGTVNQPQHF. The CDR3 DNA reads TGTGCCAGCAATTCAGGGACAGTTAATCAGCCCCAGCATTTT.

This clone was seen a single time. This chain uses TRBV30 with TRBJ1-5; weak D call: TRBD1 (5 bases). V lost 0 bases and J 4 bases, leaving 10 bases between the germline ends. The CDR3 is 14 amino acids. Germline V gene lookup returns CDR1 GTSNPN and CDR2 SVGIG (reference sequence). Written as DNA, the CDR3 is TGTGCCTGGAGTGTACAGCAGGGAAATCAGCCCCAGCATTTT. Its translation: CAWSVQQGNQPQHF.

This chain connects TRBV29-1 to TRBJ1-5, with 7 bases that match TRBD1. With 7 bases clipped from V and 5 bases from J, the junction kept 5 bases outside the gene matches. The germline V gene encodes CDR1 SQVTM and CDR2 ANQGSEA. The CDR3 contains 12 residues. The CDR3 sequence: CSGGDSHQPQHF. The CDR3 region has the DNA TGCAGCGGGGGGGACAGTCATCAGCCCCAGCATTTT.

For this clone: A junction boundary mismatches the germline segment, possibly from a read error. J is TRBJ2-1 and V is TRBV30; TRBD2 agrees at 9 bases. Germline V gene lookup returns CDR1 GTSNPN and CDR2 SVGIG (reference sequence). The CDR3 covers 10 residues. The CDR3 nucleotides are TGTGCCGGTGGAATGCGGGGGGGCCTCTTC. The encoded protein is CAGGMRGGLF.

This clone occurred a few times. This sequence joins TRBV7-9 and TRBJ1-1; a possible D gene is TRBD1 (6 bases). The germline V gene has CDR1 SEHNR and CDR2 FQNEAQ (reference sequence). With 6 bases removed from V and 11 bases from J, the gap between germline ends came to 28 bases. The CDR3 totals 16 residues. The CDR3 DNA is TGTGCCAGCAGATACCCGAGCAGTGAGGGGCGACAGGCGGCTTTCTTT. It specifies CASRYPSSEGRQAAFF. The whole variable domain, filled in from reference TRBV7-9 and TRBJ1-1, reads DTGVSQNPRHKITKRGQNVTFRCDPISEHNRLYWYRQTLGQGPEFLTYFQNEAQLEKSRLLSDRFSAERPKGSFSTLEIQRTEQGDSAMYLCASRYPSSEGRQAAFFGQGTRLTVV.

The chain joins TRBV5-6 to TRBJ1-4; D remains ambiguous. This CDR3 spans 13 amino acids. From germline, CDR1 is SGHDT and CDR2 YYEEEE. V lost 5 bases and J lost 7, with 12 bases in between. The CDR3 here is CASRSRRGEKLFF. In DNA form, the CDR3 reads TGTGCCAGCAGGTCCCGACGGGGTGAAAAACTGTTTTTT.

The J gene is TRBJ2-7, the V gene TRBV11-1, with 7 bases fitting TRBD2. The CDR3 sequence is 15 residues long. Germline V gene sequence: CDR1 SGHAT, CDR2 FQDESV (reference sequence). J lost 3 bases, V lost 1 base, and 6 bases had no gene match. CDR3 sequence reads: CASSLGALADYEQYF. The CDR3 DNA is TGTGCCAGCAGCTTAGGGGCCCTAGCGGACTACGAGCAGTACTTC.

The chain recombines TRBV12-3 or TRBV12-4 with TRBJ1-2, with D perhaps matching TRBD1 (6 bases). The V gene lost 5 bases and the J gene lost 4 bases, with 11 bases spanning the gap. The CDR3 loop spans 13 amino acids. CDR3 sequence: CASSQQGSYGYTF. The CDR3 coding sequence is TGTGCCAGCAGTCAACAGGGCTCCTATGGCTACACCTTC.

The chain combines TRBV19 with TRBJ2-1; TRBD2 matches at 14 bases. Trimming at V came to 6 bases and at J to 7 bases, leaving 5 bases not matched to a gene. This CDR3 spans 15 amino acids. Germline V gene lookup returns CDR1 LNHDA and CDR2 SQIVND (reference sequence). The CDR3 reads CASRHGTSGRNEQFF. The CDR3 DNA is TGTGCCAGTAGGCATGGGACTAGCGGGAGAAATGAGCAGTTCTTC.

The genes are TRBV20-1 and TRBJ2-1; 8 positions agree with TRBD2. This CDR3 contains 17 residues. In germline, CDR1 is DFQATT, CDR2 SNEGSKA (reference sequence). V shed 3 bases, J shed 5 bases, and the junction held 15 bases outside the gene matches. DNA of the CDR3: TGCAGTGCTAGTCGAATCCTAGCGGGCCTCCGGGACAATGAGCAGTTCTTC. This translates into CSASRILAGLRDNEQFF.

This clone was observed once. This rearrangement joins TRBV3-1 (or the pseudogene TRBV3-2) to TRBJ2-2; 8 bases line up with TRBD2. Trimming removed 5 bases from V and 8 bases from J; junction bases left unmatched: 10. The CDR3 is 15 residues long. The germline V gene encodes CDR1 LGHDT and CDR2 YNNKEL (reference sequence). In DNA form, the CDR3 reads TGTGCCAGCAGCATCACTGCGGGGGGCAGGGGGGAGCTGTTTTTT. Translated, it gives CASSITAGGRGELFF.

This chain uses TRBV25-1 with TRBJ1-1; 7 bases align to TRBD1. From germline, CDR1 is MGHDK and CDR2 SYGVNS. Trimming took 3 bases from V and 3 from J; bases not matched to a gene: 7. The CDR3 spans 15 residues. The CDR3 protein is CASSDSDRVHTEAFF. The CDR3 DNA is TGTGCCAGCAGTGATTCCGACAGGGTGCACACTGAAGCTTTCTTT.

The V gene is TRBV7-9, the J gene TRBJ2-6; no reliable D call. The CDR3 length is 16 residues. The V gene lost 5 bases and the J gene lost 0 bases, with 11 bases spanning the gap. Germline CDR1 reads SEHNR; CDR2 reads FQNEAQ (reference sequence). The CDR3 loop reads CASSGRRDSGANVLTF. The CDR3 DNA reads TGTGCCAGCAGCGGGCGTCGCGACTCTGGGGCCAACGTCCTGACTTTC.

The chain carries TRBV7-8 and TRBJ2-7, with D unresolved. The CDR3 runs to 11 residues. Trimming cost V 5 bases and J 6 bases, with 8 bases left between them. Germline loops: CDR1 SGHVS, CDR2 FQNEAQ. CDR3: CASSPRGEQYF. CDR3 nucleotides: TGTGCCAGCAGCCCCCGCGGCGAGCAGTACTTC.

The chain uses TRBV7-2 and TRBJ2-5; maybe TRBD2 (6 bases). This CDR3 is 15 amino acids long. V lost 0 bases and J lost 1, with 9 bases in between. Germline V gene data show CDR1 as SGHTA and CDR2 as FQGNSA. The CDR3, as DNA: TGTGCCAGCAGCTTAGCGGTAGCGGCCCAAGAGACCCAGTACTTC. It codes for CASSLAVAAQETQYF.

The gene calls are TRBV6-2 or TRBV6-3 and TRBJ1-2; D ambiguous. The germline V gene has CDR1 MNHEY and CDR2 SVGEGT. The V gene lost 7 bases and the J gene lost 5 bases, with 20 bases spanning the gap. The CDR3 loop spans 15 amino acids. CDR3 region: CASTPAGGWAYGYTF. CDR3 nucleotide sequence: TGTGCCAGCACCCCAGCGGGAGGTTGGGCGTATGGCTACACCTTC.

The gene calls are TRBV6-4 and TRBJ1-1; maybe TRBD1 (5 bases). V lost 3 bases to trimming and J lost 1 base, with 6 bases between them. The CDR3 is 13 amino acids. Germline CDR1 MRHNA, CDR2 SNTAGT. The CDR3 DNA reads TGTGCCAGCAGTGAGGACAAGAACACTGAAGCTTTCTTT. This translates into CASSEDKNTEAFF.

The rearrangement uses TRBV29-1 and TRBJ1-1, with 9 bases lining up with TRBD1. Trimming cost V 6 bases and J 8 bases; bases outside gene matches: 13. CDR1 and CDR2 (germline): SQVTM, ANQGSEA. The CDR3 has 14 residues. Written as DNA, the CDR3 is TGCAGCGTAGCACAGGGGGCCCGGGGCCGGGAAGCTTTCTTT. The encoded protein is CSVAQGARGREAFF.

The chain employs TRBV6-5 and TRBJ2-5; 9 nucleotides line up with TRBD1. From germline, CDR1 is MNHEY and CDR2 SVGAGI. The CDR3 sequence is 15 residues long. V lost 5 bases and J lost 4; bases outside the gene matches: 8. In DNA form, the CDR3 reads TGTGCCAGCAGTAGGTCACAGGGGGCAGGAGAGACCCAGTACTTC. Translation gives CASSRSQGAGETQYF.

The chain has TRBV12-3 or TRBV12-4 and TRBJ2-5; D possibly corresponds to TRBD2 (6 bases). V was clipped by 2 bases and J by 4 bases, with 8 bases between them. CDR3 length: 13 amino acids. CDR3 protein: CASSLLGGETQYF. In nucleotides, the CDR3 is TGTGCCAGCAGTTTACTGGGAGGAGAGACCCAGTACTTC.

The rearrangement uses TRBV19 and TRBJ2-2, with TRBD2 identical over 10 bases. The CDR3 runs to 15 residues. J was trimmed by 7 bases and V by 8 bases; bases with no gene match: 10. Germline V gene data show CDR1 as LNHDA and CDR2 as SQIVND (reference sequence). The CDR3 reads CASRQAGGQGGELFF. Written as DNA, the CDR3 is TGTGCCAGTCGACAAGCGGGAGGGCAGGGCGGGGAGCTGTTTTTT.

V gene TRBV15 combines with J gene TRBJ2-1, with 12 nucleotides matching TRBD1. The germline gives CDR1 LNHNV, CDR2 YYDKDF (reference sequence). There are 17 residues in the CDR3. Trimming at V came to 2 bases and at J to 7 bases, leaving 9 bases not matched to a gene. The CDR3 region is CATSRKSGQGAVNEQFF. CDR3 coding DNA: TGTGCCACCAGCAGAAAATCGGGACAGGGGGCCGTAAATGAGCAGTTCTTC.

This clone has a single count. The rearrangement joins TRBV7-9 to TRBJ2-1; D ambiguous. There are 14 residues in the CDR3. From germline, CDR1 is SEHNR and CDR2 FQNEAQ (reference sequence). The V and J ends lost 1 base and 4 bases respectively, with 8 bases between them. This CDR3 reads CASSLEPPYNEQFF. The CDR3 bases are TGTGCCAGCAGCTTAGAGCCGCCATACAATGAGCAGTTCTTC.

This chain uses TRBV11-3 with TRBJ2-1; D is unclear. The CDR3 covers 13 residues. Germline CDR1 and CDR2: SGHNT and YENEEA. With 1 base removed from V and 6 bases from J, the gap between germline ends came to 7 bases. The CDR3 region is CASSLGHGNEQFF. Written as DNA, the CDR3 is TGTGCCAGCAGCTTAGGACACGGCAATGAGCAGTTCTTC.

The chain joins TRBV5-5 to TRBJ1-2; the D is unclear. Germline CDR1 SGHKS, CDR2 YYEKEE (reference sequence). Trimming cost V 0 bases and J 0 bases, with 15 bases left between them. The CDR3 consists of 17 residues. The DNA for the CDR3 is TGTGCCAGCAGCTTGGCCCCACTGACGGACTCTAACTATGGCTACACCTTC. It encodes CASSLAPLTDSNYGYTF.

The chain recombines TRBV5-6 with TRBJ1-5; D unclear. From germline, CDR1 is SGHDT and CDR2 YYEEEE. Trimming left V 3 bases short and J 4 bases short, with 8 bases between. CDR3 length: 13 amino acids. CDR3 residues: CASSWAGNQPQHF. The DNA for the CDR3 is TGTGCCAGCAGCTGGGCCGGAAATCAGCCCCAGCATTTT.

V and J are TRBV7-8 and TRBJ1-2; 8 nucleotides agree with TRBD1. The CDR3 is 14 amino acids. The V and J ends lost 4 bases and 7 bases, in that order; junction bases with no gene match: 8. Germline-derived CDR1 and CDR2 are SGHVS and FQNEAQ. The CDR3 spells CASSSRGQVAGYTF. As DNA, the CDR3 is TGTGCCAGCAGCTCCCGGGGACAGGTGGCTGGCTACACCTTC.